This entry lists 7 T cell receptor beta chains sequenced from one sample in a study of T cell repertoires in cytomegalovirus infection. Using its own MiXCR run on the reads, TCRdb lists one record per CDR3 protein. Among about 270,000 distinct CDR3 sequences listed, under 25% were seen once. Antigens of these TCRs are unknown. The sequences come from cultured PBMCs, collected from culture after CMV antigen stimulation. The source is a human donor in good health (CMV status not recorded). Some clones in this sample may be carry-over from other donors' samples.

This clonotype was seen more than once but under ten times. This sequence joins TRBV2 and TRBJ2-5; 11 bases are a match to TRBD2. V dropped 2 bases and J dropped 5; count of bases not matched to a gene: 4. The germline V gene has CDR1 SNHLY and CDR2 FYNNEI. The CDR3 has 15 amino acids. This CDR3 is CASSETSGSGETQYF. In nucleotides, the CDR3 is TGTGCCAGCAGTGAAACTAGCGGGAGTGGTGAGACCCAGTACTTC.

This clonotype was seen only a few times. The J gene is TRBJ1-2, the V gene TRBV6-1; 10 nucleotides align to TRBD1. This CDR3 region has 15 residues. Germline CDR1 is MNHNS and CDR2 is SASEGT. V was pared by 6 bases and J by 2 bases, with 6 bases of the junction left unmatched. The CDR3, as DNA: TGTGCCAGCAGAATTGACAGGGGGCGCAACTATGGCTACACCTTC. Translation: CASRIDRGRNYGYTF.

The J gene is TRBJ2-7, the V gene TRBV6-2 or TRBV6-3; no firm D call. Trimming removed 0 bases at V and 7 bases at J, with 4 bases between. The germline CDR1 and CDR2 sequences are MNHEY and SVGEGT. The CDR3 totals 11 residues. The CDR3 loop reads CASSYSIEQYF. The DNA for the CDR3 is TGTGCCAGCAGTTACTCGATAGAGCAGTACTTC.

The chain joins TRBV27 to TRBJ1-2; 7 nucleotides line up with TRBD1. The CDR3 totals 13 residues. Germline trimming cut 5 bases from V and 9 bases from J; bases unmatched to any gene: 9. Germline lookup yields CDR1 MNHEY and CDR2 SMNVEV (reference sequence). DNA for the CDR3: TGTGCCAGCAGTGCGTCGACAGGGAAGAGCTACACCTTC. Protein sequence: CASSASTGKSYTF.

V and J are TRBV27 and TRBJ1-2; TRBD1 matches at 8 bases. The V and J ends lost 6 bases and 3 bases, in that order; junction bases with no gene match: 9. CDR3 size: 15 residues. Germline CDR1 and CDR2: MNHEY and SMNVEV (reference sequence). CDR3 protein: CASSYLSTGDYGYTF. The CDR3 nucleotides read TGTGCCAGCAGCTATCTTTCGACAGGGGACTATGGCTACACCTTC.

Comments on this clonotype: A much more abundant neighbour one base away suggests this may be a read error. CDR3 residues: CASSPQHELYF. The CDR3 nucleotides read TGTGCCAGCAGCCCCCAACACGAGCTGTACTTC. V is TRBV7-8 and J is TRBJ2-7; D gene unclear. CDR1 SGHVS and CDR2 FQNEAQ come from the germline V gene. This CDR3 contains 11 residues.

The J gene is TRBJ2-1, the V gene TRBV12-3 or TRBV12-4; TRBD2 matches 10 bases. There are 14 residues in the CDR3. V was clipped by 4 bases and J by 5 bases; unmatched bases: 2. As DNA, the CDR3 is TGTGCCAGCAGTTCCGGACTAGCGGACAATGAGCAGTTCTTC. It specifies CASSSGLADNEQFF.